Below, 18 T cell receptor beta chains from the same sample are listed, as sequenced in a study of blood T cell repertoires in COVID-19. The protocol was immunoSEQ multiplex PCR, while the TCRdb copy is restricted to in-frame clones and leaves out a portion. The table shows 300,000 or so clones, with more than 80% occurring only once. Material for sequencing was peripheral blood. The receptors stem from a man younger than 35 who had recovered from COVID-19.

This chain connects TRBV24-1 to TRBJ2-2; TRBD1 agrees at 11 bases. The V segment lost 4 bases and the J segment 5 bases; nucleotides outside the gene matches: 5. The CDR3 contains 16 residues. Looked up from germline, CDR1 is KGHDR and CDR2 is SFDVKD. The CDR3 here is CATSDPGQGATGELFF. Written as DNA, the CDR3 is TGTGCCACCAGTGACCCCGGACAGGGGGCGACCGGGGAGCTGTTTTTT.

The rearrangement links TRBV7-8 to TRBJ1-5; D is unresolved. This CDR3 has 14 residues. Deletions cut 5 bases from V and 6 bases from J, with 14 bases between. Germline V gives CDR1 SGHVS, CDR2 FQNEAQ. The CDR3 nucleotides read TGTGCCAGCAGCATAGGACGGGAAATTCAGCCCCAGCATTTT. Amino acids: CASSIGREIQPQHF.

This chain links TRBV18 with TRBJ1-1; the D is unclear. Trimming pared 3 bases from V and 8 bases from J, leaving 16 bases between. Germline V gene sequence: CDR1 KGHSH, CDR2 LQKENI. The CDR3 totals 14 residues. The CDR3 DNA sequence: TGTGCCAGCTCACCCCGACACTCAGACCCCGAAGCTTTCTTT. Its protein is CASSPRHSDPEAFF.

This rearrangement joins TRBV5-1 to TRBJ1-3; 7 bases match TRBD1. Germline V gene sequence: CDR1 SGHRS, CDR2 YFSETQ. After removal of 0 bases from V and 3 bases from J, the junction contained 0 bases not matched to a gene. The CDR3 runs to 14 residues. The CDR3 coding sequence is TGCGCCAGCAGCTTGGGGACAGGTGGAAACACCATATATTTT. This encodes CASSLGTGGNTIYF.

This rearrangement joins TRBV5-1 to TRBJ2-5; D perhaps matches TRBD2 (5 bases). The length of the CDR3 is 11 residues. Trimming removed 4 bases from V and 5 bases from J, with 6 bases in between. In germline, CDR1 is SGHRS, CDR2 YFSETQ. CDR3 DNA: TGCGCCAGCAGCCCGGGGGAGACCCAGTACTTC. Translation gives CASSPGETQYF.

The J gene is TRBJ2-5, the V gene TRBV5-4, with D perhaps TRBD1 (6 bases). The CDR3 sequence is 16 residues long. The V end lost 0 bases, the J end lost 1 base, and 13 bases lay between the germline ends. Germline CDR1 SGHNT, CDR2 YYREEE (reference sequence). CDR3 coding DNA: TGTGCCAGCAGCTTGGGGCTGGCGACAGGCCAAGAGACCCAGTACTTC. As protein: CASSLGLATGQETQYF.

The rearrangement uses TRBV7-2 and TRBJ1-5; perhaps TRBD1 as D (5 bases). The CDR3 consists of 14 residues. CDR1 and CDR2 (germline): SGHTA, FQGNSA. The V and J ends lost 5 bases and 2 bases respectively, with 10 bases between them. The CDR3 sequence is CASSQRGGNQPQHF. For the CDR3, the DNA is TGTGCCAGCAGCCAACGGGGGGGCAATCAGCCCCAGCATTTT.

This clone was observed a handful of times. The chain has TRBV5-1 and TRBJ2-7; D possibly corresponds to TRBD1 (6 bases). The CDR3 is 15 amino acids. From germline, CDR1 is SGHRS and CDR2 YFSETQ. Trimming took off 0 bases at V and 2 bases at J, with 12 bases between the two ends. The CDR3: CASSLVGGHTYEQYF. The CDR3 DNA is TGCGCCAGCAGCTTGGTTGGGGGCCACACCTACGAGCAGTACTTC.

This clone was counted a single time. V usage is TRBV2 and J usage is TRBJ1-1, with 8 bases that match TRBD1. The CDR3 is 12 residues long. V lost 9 bases to trimming and J lost 5 bases; unmatched junction nucleotides: 5. The germline CDR1 and CDR2 sequences are SNHLY and FYNNEI. In DNA, the CDR3 is TGTGCCAGGCGACAGGGGAGGACTGAAGCTTTCTTT. Encoded protein: CARRQGRTEAFF.

The chain couples TRBV3-1 (or the pseudogene TRBV3-2) to TRBJ1-1, with D perhaps TRBD1 (5 bases). Deletions cut 3 bases from V and 1 base from J, with 9 bases between. Germline V lookup: CDR1 LGHDT, CDR2 YNNKEL (reference sequence). This CDR3 spans 14 amino acids. The CDR3 DNA sequence: TGTGCCAGCAGCCAGCAGGGAGGGAACACTGAAGCTTTCTTT. This sequence encodes CASSQQGGNTEAFF.

This chain uses TRBV6-1 with TRBJ1-1; D is possibly TRBD1 (5 bases). Trimming cost V 2 bases and J 1 base, with 11 bases left between them. CDR1 and CDR2 (germline): MNHNS, SASEGT. This CDR3 comprises 15 residues. The CDR3 loop reads CASSERVTGNTEAFF. CDR3 sequence (DNA): TGTGCCAGCAGTGAAAGGGTAACAGGGAACACTGAAGCTTTCTTT.

This sequence joins TRBV9 and TRBJ2-1; TRBD2 is a possible D gene (7 bases). With 7 bases removed from V and 5 bases from J, the gap between germline ends came to 16 bases. This CDR3 comprises 14 residues. Per germline, CDR1 SGDLS and CDR2 YYNGEE. Here the CDR3 reads CASSSWGGDNEQFF. CDR3 sequence (DNA): TGTGCCAGCTCGAGTTGGGGGGGCGACAATGAGCAGTTCTTC.

This chain uses TRBV5-4 with TRBJ2-1, with TRBD2 matching over 16 bases. The CDR3 totals 17 residues. In germline, CDR1 is SGHNT, CDR2 YYREEE (reference sequence). The J segment lost 4 bases and the V segment lost 3 bases, leaving 4 bases of the junction unmatched. Here the CDR3 DNA reads TGTGCCAGCAGCTCCGGGACTAGCGGGGGGGCTTACAATGAGCAGTTCTTC. Translating gives CASSSGTSGGAYNEQFF. Looking up the rest from reference TRBV5-4 and TRBJ2-1 gives the full variable domain: ETGVTQSPTHLIKTRGQQVTLRCSSQSGHNTVSWYQQALGQGPQFIFQYYREEENGRGNFPPRFSGLQFPNYSSELNVNALELDDSALYLCASSSGTSGGAYNEQFFGPGTRLTVL.

The chain is built from TRBV12-3 or TRBV12-4 and TRBJ1-2; no clear D gene. The CDR3 loop spans 13 amino acids. V lost 3 bases and J 8 bases, leaving 13 bases between the germline ends. The CDR3 bases are TGTGCCAGCAGTTTGCAGGTTATCAGGGGCTACACCTTC. As protein: CASSLQVIRGYTF.

This clone was picked up one time. This chain uses TRBV19 with TRBJ1-1; possible D gene TRBD1, 5 bases. Germline lookup yields CDR1 LNHDA and CDR2 SQIVND (reference sequence). The length of the CDR3 is 15 residues. The V and J ends lost 5 bases and 1 base respectively, with 14 bases between them. CDR3 in amino acids: CASSLSRASNTEAFF. The DNA of the CDR3 is TGTGCCAGTAGTCTCTCCAGGGCCTCGAACACTGAAGCTTTCTTT.

The chain employs TRBV10-3 and TRBJ1-6; D not resolved. The ends were cut back, 3 bases at V and 9 bases at J, with 12 bases in the middle. The germline V gene has CDR1 ENHRY and CDR2 SYGVKD. This CDR3 region has 14 residues. DNA for the CDR3: TGTGCCATCAGTGAATTTGAAGTCGGTTCACCCCTCCACTTT. Amino acid sequence: CAISEFEVGSPLHF.

The chain has TRBV11-2 and TRBJ1-2; D not certain. This CDR3 spans 11 amino acids. Germline CDR1 reads SGHAT; CDR2 reads FQNNGV. The ends were cut back, 5 bases at V and 7 bases at J, with 8 bases in the middle. DNA of the CDR3: TGTGCCAGCAGCCCCCAATCTGGCTACACCTTC. This translates into CASSPQSGYTF. Variable domain in full (rest from reference TRBV11-2 and TRBJ1-2): EAGVAQSPRYKIIEKRQSVAFWCNPISGHATLYWYQQILGQGPKLLIQFQNNGVVDDSQLPKDRFSAERLKGVDSTLKIQPAKLEDSAVYLCASSPQSGYTFGSGTRLTVV.

The chain recombines TRBV7-9 with TRBJ2-7; D is perhaps TRBD2 (6 bases). The CDR3 covers 15 residues. V was trimmed by 1 base and J by 0 bases, leaving 10 bases between them. Germline V gene sequence: CDR1 SEHNR, CDR2 FQNEAQ (reference sequence). This CDR3 is CASSLEGLHSYEQYF. The CDR3 coding sequence is TGTGCCAGCAGCTTAGAGGGACTCCACTCCTACGAGCAGTACTTC.